One and the same sample provided the 30 T cell receptor beta chains below, sequenced in a study of T cell changes during pregnancy in multiple sclerosis. Method: immunoSEQ multiplex PCR; TCRdb's copy keeps in-frame clones and lacks some. The repertoire holds approximately 120,000 clones, with around 97% as singletons. Sequencing was performed on peripheral blood, taken after pregnancy. The receptors were gathered from a female donor with multiple sclerosis, enrolled in a pregnancy study.

V gene TRBV5-4 combines with J gene TRBJ2-3; TRBD2 agrees at 9 bases. CDR1 and CDR2 (germline): SGHNT, YYREEE (reference sequence). This CDR3 is 15 amino acids long. The V and J ends lost 2 bases and 6 bases, in that order; junction bases with no gene match: 7. CDR3 nucleotides: TGTGCCAGCAGCTTCGCGGGAGGGGCCCCCGATACGCAGTATTTT. It yields the protein CASSFAGGAPDTQYF. Drawing the rest from reference TRBV5-4 and TRBJ2-3, the complete variable domain is ETGVTQSPTHLIKTRGQQVTLRCSSQSGHNTVSWYQQALGQGPQFIFQYYREEENGRGNFPPRFSGLQFPNYSSELNVNALELDDSALYLCASSFAGGAPDTQYFGPGTRLTVL.

This sequence joins TRBV10-3 and TRBJ2-7; TRBD2 might be the D (7 bases). Germline V gives CDR1 ENHRY, CDR2 SYGVKD. This CDR3 region has 15 residues. Deletions cut 4 bases from V and 1 base from J, with 14 bases between. The CDR3 sequence: CAISVGRGLSYEQYF. The CDR3 bases are TGTGCCATCAGTGTTGGGCGGGGGCTGTCCTACGAGCAGTACTTC.

The chain uses TRBV25-1 and TRBJ2-4; tentative D call: TRBD2 (7 bases). Germline CDR1 reads MGHDK; CDR2 reads SYGVNS. The CDR3 contains 12 residues. V lost 1 base to trimming and J lost 14 bases, with 12 bases between them. The DNA for the CDR3 is TGTGCCAGCAGTGAATCGGGGGGCAGTAAGTACTTC. It translates to CASSESGGSKYF.

The V gene is TRBV9, the J gene TRBJ2-2; TRBD2 aligns across 12 bases. From germline, CDR1 is SGDLS and CDR2 YYNGEE. This CDR3 is built from 15 residues. Losses at the gene ends were 4 bases for V and 8 bases for J; bases not matched to a gene: 6. CDR3 DNA: TGTGCCAGCAGCACTAGCGGGAGGTTAATGGGGGAGCTGTTTTTT. Amino acids: CASSTSGRLMGELFF. Drawing the rest from reference TRBV9 and TRBJ2-2, the complete variable domain is DSGVTQTPKHLITATGQRVTLRCSPRSGDLSVYWYQQSLDQGLQFLIQYYNGEERAKGNILERFSAQQFPDLHSELNLSSLELGDSALYFCASSTSGRLMGELFFGEGSRLTVL.

The chain is built from TRBV5-4 and TRBJ2-7; 9 nucleotides agree with TRBD1. The CDR3 loop spans 17 amino acids. V lost 0 bases, J lost 2 bases, and 9 bases stayed unmatched. Germline values: CDR1 SGHNT, CDR2 YYREEE (reference sequence). The CDR3 region has the DNA TGTGCCAGCAGCTTGGCGCCACCGGGACAGGGTGCCTACGAGCAGTACTTC. Protein: CASSLAPPGQGAYEQYF.

This clone was detected once. A read error may produce the germline difference seen at one junction end. The chain carries TRBV7-7 and TRBJ1-1; D is possibly TRBD1 (6 bases). The length of the CDR3 is 13 residues. From germline, CDR1 is SSHAT and CDR2 FNYEAQ (reference sequence). The CDR3 is CASTKQGRTEAFF. DNA for the CDR3: TGTGCTAGCACCAAGCAGGGGAGAACTGAAGCTTTCTTT.

This clone was found once. V and J are TRBV18 and TRBJ1-2, with 10 bases aligning to TRBD1. The ends lost 3 bases at V and 8 bases at J; junction bases unmatched: 15. This CDR3 is 17 amino acids long. The germline V gene has CDR1 KGHSH and CDR2 LQKENI. The CDR3 DNA is TGTGCCAGCTCACCTCCGACAGGGGGCAAAAGTTTGTACGGCTACACCTTC. Encoded protein: CASSPPTGGKSLYGYTF.

The chain employs TRBV27 and TRBJ2-1; 9 positions match TRBD2. Looked up from germline, CDR1 is MNHEY and CDR2 is SMNVEV (reference sequence). V dropped 5 bases and J dropped 6; count of bases not matched to a gene: 5. This CDR3 comprises 14 residues. CDR3 region: CASSVTAGGNEQFF. The CDR3 nucleotides are TGTGCCAGCAGTGTAACAGCGGGGGGCAATGAGCAGTTCTTC.

The J gene is TRBJ2-1, the V gene TRBV28, with 8 bases that match TRBD2. The CDR3 totals 16 residues. Germline CDR1 and CDR2: MDHEN and SYDVKM. Trimming took 1 base from V and 5 from J; bases not matched to a gene: 7. The CDR3 sequence is CASSLSGGEGNNEQFF. The CDR3 DNA reads as TGTGCCAGCAGTTTATCGGGGGGGGAAGGGAACAATGAGCAGTTCTTC.

The rearrangement links TRBV30 to TRBJ1-5; no clear D gene. Per germline, CDR1 GTSNPN and CDR2 SVGIG (reference sequence). The V end lost 0 bases, the J end lost 7 bases, and 16 bases lay between the germline ends. The CDR3 sequence is 15 residues long. As DNA, the CDR3 is TGTGCCTGGAGTGTAGGGTCGAGTAGCGGGCAGCCCCAGCATTTT. Its translation is CAWSVGSSSGQPQHF.

DNA of the CDR3: TGCGCCAGCAGCGAGTCACCTTATAGCAATCAGCCCCAGCATTTT. Translating it yields CASSESPYSNQPQHF. The V gene is TRBV4-1, the J gene TRBJ1-5; the D is unclear. This CDR3 spans 15 amino acids. V was clipped by 5 bases and J by 0 bases, with 11 bases between them. Germline values: CDR1 MGHRA, CDR2 YSYEKL.

For the CDR3, the DNA is TGTGCCAGCAGTAATAGGGGACAGCCCTCTGGAAACACCATATATTTT. It specifies CASSNRGQPSGNTIYF. The gene calls are TRBV5-6 and TRBJ1-3, with 7 bases aligning to TRBD1. V dropped 5 bases and J dropped 0; count of bases not matched to a gene: 8. The CDR3 totals 16 residues. Germline assignment: CDR1 SGHDT and CDR2 YYEEEE.

The rearrangement uses TRBV6-1 and TRBJ2-1, with 10 bases lining up with TRBD2. Trimming at V came to 1 base and at J to 3 bases, leaving 9 bases not matched to a gene. CDR3 size: 18 residues. CDR1 and CDR2 from the germline V gene are MNHNS and SASEGT. CDR3 amino acids: CASSEEGSGRAIYNEQFF. The CDR3 DNA reads as TGTGCCAGCAGTGAAGAAGGGAGCGGGAGGGCTATCTACAATGAGCAGTTCTTC.

This rearrangement joins TRBV11-2 to TRBJ2-7; TRBD2 matches at 7 bases. V lost 4 bases and J lost 6; bases outside the gene matches: 12. Germline V gene lookup returns CDR1 SGHAT and CDR2 FQNNGV. The CDR3 loop spans 15 amino acids. Written as DNA, the CDR3 is TGTGCCAGCAGCTCCACCCCGGGACTATCGGGCGAGCAGTACTTC. This encodes CASSSTPGLSGEQYF.

The genes are TRBV28 and TRBJ1-2; TRBD1 matches at 9 bases. This CDR3 has 15 residues. Germline lookup yields CDR1 MDHEN and CDR2 SYDVKM. V was pared by 2 bases and J by 2 bases, with 3 bases of the junction left unmatched. CDR3 bases: TGTGCCAGCAGTTTAGGGACAGGGAAAAACTATGGCTACACCTTC. Translating gives CASSLGTGKNYGYTF.

The V call is TRBV30, the J call TRBJ1-2; 8 nucleotides match TRBD1. J was trimmed by 5 bases and V by 3 bases; bases with no gene match: 5. Germline lookup yields CDR1 GTSNPN and CDR2 SVGIG (reference sequence). This CDR3 is 13 amino acids long. CDR3 amino acids: CAWSRDRPYGYTF. The CDR3 coding sequence is TGTGCCTGGAGCAGGGACAGGCCGTATGGCTACACCTTC.

This sequence joins TRBV29-1 and TRBJ2-3, with 8 bases lining up with TRBD2. The CDR3 covers 16 residues. Trimming took 4 bases from V and 0 from J; bases not matched to a gene: 9. The V gene's germline CDR1 is SQVTM and CDR2 ANQGSEA. The CDR3 loop is CSVVVWVAGSTDTQYF. CDR3 nucleotide sequence: TGCAGCGTTGTAGTCTGGGTAGCGGGAAGCACAGATACGCAGTATTTT.

CDR3 in DNA: TGTGCCAGCAGCTTATCGGGGGATTCGTACGGCAATGAGCAGTTCTTC. Protein: CASSLSGDSYGNEQFF. V gene TRBV5-5 combines with J gene TRBJ2-1; a possible D gene is TRBD2 (6 bases). Germline CDR1 and CDR2: SGHKS and YYEKEE (reference sequence). V shed 2 bases and J shed 6 bases, with 18 bases lying between them. The CDR3 extends over 16 amino acids. The variable domain in full, with the rest retrieved from reference TRBV5-5 and TRBJ2-1, is DAGVTQSPTHLIKTRGQQVTLRCSPISGHKSVSWYQQVLGQGPQFIFQYYEKEERGRGNFPDRFSARQFPNYSSELNVNALLLGDSALYLCASSLSGDSYGNEQFFGPGTRLTVL.

The V gene is TRBV10-3, the J gene TRBJ2-7, with 10 positions matching TRBD2. The germline V gene encodes CDR1 ENHRY and CDR2 SYGVKD. CDR3 length equals 22 residues. J gave up 2 bases and V 3 bases, and 25 bases lay outside the gene matches. The CDR3 DNA reads as TGTGCCATCAGTGACTATCGGGTACAGGGTGATAGCGGGAGGAGAAAGACCTACGAGCAGTACTTC. Protein sequence: CAISDYRVQGDSGRRKTYEQYF.

This clone showed up just once. V and J are TRBV7-6 and TRBJ2-3, with TRBD2 matching over 7 bases. The CDR3 has 16 residues. From germline, CDR1 is SGHVS and CDR2 FNYEAQ. Trimming cost V 3 bases and J 4 bases; bases outside gene matches: 10. CDR3 residues: CASSFPSGTGSDTQYF. In DNA form, the CDR3 reads TGTGCCAGCAGCTTTCCCAGCGGGACCGGGTCAGATACGCAGTATTTT.

V is TRBV2 and J is TRBJ2-3, with D unresolved. Deletions cut 10 bases from V and 4 bases from J, with 18 bases between. The length of the CDR3 is 14 residues. The germline V gene has CDR1 SNHLY and CDR2 FYNNEI. In DNA, the CDR3 is TGTGCCACCCCGAGAGAGGTATTAGCAGATACGCAGTATTTT. It encodes CATPREVLADTQYF.

The genes are TRBV5-1 and TRBJ2-7; 10 bases agree with TRBD1. The CDR3 length is 14 residues. Germline loops: CDR1 SGHRS, CDR2 YFSETQ. V dropped 4 bases and J dropped 6; count of bases not matched to a gene: 7. The CDR3 DNA sequence: TGCGCCAGCAGCACCGGACAGGGGGTGGGCGAGCAGTACTTC. Its protein product is CASSTGQGVGEQYF.

The V and J genes are TRBV7-2 and TRBJ2-1; 7 bases fit TRBD2. CDR3 length: 17 amino acids. V gave up 1 base and J gave up 0 bases; unmatched junction bases: 6. From germline, CDR1 is SGHTA and CDR2 FQGNSA. CDR3 protein: CASSLGLAGSSYNEQFF. The CDR3 bases are TGTGCCAGCAGCTTAGGATTAGCGGGTAGCTCCTACAATGAGCAGTTCTTC. The variable domain in full, completed from reference TRBV7-2 and TRBJ2-1, reads GAGVSQSPSNKVTEKGKDVELRCDPISGHTALYWYRQSLGQGLEFLIYFQGNSAPDKSGLPSDRFSAERTGGSVSTLTIQRTQQEDSAVYLCASSLGLAGSSYNEQFFGPGTRLTVL.

This chain joins TRBV19 and TRBJ2-2; D possibly corresponds to TRBD2 (6 bases). The CDR3 sequence is 18 residues long. Germline-derived CDR1 and CDR2 are LNHDA and SQIVND (reference sequence). The germline V and J ends were trimmed by 6 bases and 5 bases, with 25 bases remaining between them. CDR3 in amino acids: CASSLFLTGGTTTGELFF. CDR3 nucleotides: TGTGCCAGTAGCCTATTCCTAACAGGAGGGACGACGACCGGGGAGCTGTTTTTT.

V gene TRBV2 combines with J gene TRBJ1-1; TRBD1 matches 7 bases. Germline loops: CDR1 SNHLY, CDR2 FYNNEI. The CDR3 is 12 amino acids. V shed 5 bases and J 7 bases; nucleotides not matched to a gene: 4. In DNA form, the CDR3 reads TGTGCCAGCAGTTACAGGGGAGATGAAGCTTTCTTT. Protein: CASSYRGDEAFF.

The table lists this clone with a count of one. V usage is TRBV13 and J usage is TRBJ2-2, with D maybe TRBD2 (6 bases). The CDR3 has 13 amino acids. Trimming took 4 bases from V and 6 from J, leaving 9 bases between them. Per germline, CDR1 PRHDT and CDR2 FYEKMQ (reference sequence). The CDR3 loop reads CASSSGGAGELFF. DNA for the CDR3: TGTGCCAGCAGCTCCGGCGGGGCCGGGGAGCTGTTTTTT.

The rearrangement joins TRBV27 to TRBJ2-5, with 7 bases lining up with TRBD1. The V gene end was trimmed by 6 bases and the J gene end by 5 bases; junction bases not matched to a gene: 6. The germline V gene has CDR1 MNHEY and CDR2 SMNVEV (reference sequence). The CDR3 runs to 13 residues. The CDR3 bases are TGTGCCAGCAGACTGACAGGGCGGGAGACCCAGTACTTC. Encoded protein: CASRLTGRETQYF.

The chain couples TRBV4-3 to TRBJ1-2, with 7 bases aligning to TRBD1. The CDR3 loop spans 13 amino acids. Germline V gives CDR1 LGHNA, CDR2 YSLEER. The J segment lost 5 bases and the V segment lost 2 bases, leaving 2 bases of the junction unmatched. The CDR3, as DNA: TGCGCCAGCAGCCAAACAGGGGAGTATGGCTACACCTTC. It codes for CASSQTGEYGYTF.

This chain connects TRBV5-1 to TRBJ2-2, with a possible D match to TRBD2 (6 bases). Germline V gene data show CDR1 as SGHRS and CDR2 as YFSETQ. The ends were cut back, 4 bases at V and 2 bases at J, with 12 bases in the middle. This CDR3 is 15 amino acids long. Here the CDR3 reads CASSPGTLNTGELFF. The CDR3, as DNA: TGCGCCAGCAGCCCAGGGACTTTAAACACCGGGGAGCTGTTTTTT.

The chain links TRBV2 to TRBJ2-5, with 7 bases matching TRBD2. J was trimmed by 9 bases and V by 1 base; bases with no gene match: 2. This CDR3 has 12 residues. The V gene's germline CDR1 is SNHLY and CDR2 FYNNEI. CDR3 coding DNA: TGTGCCAGCAGTGAAGAGGGAGGGGCCCAGTACTTC. Translation: CASSEEGGAQYF.